This TCR beta chain was identified during a study of CD8+ T cells in alopecia areata (dated by TCRdb to the late 2010s). Study-wide context: Treated patients were enrolled in an open-label pilot trial of oral tofacitinib, 5 to 10 mg twice daily, for moderate-to-severe alopecia areata. Human TCRbeta sequencing covered scalp tissue and sorted CD4+ and CD8+ peripheral blood T cells from patchy and totalis/universalis alopecia areata patients and healthy controls. Biopsies were taken from tofacitinib-treated patients at baseline and again at 4 and 24 weeks into treatment, and several of those patients also had a later scalp biopsy. Amplification of TCRbeta CDR3 regions was done by immunoSEQ multiplex PCR using 35 Vbeta forward primers and 13 Jbeta reverse primers. The study used high-throughput TCRbeta sequencing to examine T cell clonal expansion in alopecia areata, in both the C3H/HeJ mouse model and human patients. Tofacitinib was given for 6 to 18 months, followed by 6 months of follow-up off drug to assess delayed response and recurrence. Scalp clonality was compared among normal scalp (n=4), patchy alopecia areata scalp (n=8), and alopecia totalis/universalis scalp (n=8). The RNA source kit depended on sample type: the PAXgene miRNA kit for fixed scalp, the miRNeasy kit for PBMCs, and the RNeasy kit for mouse skin. On the study overall, not on this receptor specifically: Shared TCR sequences between patients were less evident than in mice, which may be partly attributable to HLA diversity in the patient population. Compared with normal scalp, lesional scalp had higher clonality and more expanded CD8+ clones, particularly in alopecia totalis/universalis, a pattern that suggests antigenic drive. Unlike mouse skin, where gammadelta T cells dominate, normal human skin contains resident alphabeta T cells that get sequenced too, which complicates analysis of the scalp TCR repertoire.

The germline V gene (reference sequence) specifies MNHNY as CDR1 and SVGAGI as CDR2. The CDR3 has 14 amino acids, counting the end cysteine and phenylalanine. Only the CDR3 portion is preserved as DNA: 42 bases, with reading frame beginning at the first base. V loses 7 bases, J loses 2 bases, and the germline ends lie 15 bases apart. The method was the immunoSEQ multiplex PCR assay. RNA was extracted from all samples and reverse transcribed into cDNA as template for TCR sequencing. First-strand cDNA was synthesized with SuperScript III using a 2:1 mix of oligo-dT and random hexamers. A synthetic immune receptor repertoire was used to assess amplification bias, and residual bias was removed computationally. The paper's processing steps were these. Raw reads were preprocessed for error removal, and CDR3 was defined according to IMGT conventions as running from the conserved cysteine to phenylalanine. Clonality was computed by normalizing Shannon entropy by log2 of the number of productive unique TCRs and subtracting the result from 1. Whether scalp clones were CD4 or CD8 was inferred by matching scalp TCRbeta sequences against CD4 and CD8 repertoires sorted from blood. Held by TCRdb, this immuneACCESS table contains in-frame sequences only and omits some clones. Under half of the omission traces to an unresolved V gene where checked; the cause of the rest is unknown. Clone size and V and J calls were adopted from that table, with D and trimming inferred from the DNA. In this sample the table shows under 300,000 clones, about 68% of which occur a single time. The top ten constitute around 1.2% of the sample.

Comments on this clone: This clone's antigen is unknown. Per-nucleotide qualities are absent, and no much larger clonotype sits a single base away.

In the paper's terms, the time point label means: baseline before oral tofacitinib. From alopecia areata patients, peripheral blood was collected along with lesional scalp punch biopsies. PBMCs were isolated by density centrifugation and stained for CD3, CD4 and CD8, after which CD4+ and CD8+ T cells were sorted on a FACSAria. The sequence is built from TRBV6-6 and TRBJ2-7; the D gene is perhaps TRBD1, from 5 matching bases. This receptor was obtained from a human donor with alopecia areata. The specimen was CD4+ T cells sorted from blood, collected at week 0. DNA sequence: TGTGCCAGCACCCCGGGTGGGGCGCCCTACGAGCAGTACTTC. It is translated as CASTPGGAPYEQYF.